This T cell receptor beta chain was captured in a study of identical twins. Findings of the study overall: In monozygotic twins, models underestimated the sharing of out-of-frame TCR alpha.

This clonotype occurred a few times. What it recognizes is unknown. J lost 8 bases, V lost 5 bases, and 7 bases had no gene match. The CDR3 totals 14 residues. Germline V gene data show CDR1 as SGHRS and CDR2 as YFSETQ. Template switching (which added a universal primer site) was used, and cDNA carried unique molecular identifiers. TCRdb redid the calling of the 5' RACE reads with MiXCR, one entry per CDR3 protein. This sample has approximately 600,000 distinct CDR3 sequences, with 7.5% to 10% found just once. These records were also assigned to another study, of yellow fever vaccine responses in identical twins.

The receptor was isolated from a young woman in good health. The rearrangement links TRBV5-1 to TRBJ2-3; 11 bases line up with TRBD2. The source material was PBMCs. CDR3 nucleotides: TGCGCCAGCAGAGTACTAGCGGGAGCTGGTACGCAGTATTTT. Encoded protein: CASRVLAGAGTQYF.